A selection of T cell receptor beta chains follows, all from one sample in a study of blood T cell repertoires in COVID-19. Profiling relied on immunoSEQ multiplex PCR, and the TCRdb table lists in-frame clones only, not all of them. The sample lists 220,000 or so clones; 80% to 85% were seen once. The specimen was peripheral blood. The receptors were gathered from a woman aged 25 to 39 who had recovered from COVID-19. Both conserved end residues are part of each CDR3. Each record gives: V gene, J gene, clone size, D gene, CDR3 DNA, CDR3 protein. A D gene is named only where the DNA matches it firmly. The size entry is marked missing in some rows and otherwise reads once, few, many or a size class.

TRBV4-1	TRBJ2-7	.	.	TGCGCCAGCAGCCAAAAACCCCTACCGGGGGGCGGGAGCCCCTACGAGCAGTACTTC	CASSQKPLPGGGSPYEQYF
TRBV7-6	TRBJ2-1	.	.	TGTGCCAGCAGCTTATCCAGGGGCTCCTACAATGAGCAGTTCTTC	CASSLSRGSYNEQFF
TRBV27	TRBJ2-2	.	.	TGTGCCAGCAGCCTTGGGGGGATTCCCGGGGAGCTGTTTTTT	CASSLGGIPGELFF
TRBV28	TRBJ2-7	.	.	TGTGCCAGCAGTTTAGACAATACCTACGAGCAGTACTTC	CASSLDNTYEQYF
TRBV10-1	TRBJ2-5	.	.	TGCGCCAGCAGTGAGGGGGGCGGACAAGAGACCCAGTACTTC	CASSEGGGQETQYF
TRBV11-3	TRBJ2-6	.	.	TGTGCCAGCAGCTTAGCTGGGGGCGAGGCTGGGGCCAACGTCCTGACTTTC	CASSLAGGEAGANVLTF
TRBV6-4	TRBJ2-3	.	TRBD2	TGTGCCAGCAGTGACCGGGGGGGTTCAGATACGCAGTATTTT	CASSDRGGSDTQYF
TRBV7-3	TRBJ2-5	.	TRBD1	TGTGCCAGCAGCGAAAGACAGGGTACCAAGGAGACCCAGTACTTC	CASSERQGTKETQYF
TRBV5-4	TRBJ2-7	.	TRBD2	TGTGCCAGCAGCGCCGCCGGACTAGGGTTCTACGAGCAGTACTTC	CASSAAGLGFYEQYF
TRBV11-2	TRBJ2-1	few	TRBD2	TGTGCCAGCAGCTTAGGACGTAAACTAGCGGGAGGGTCCTACAATGAGCAGTTCTTC	CASSLGRKLAGGSYNEQFF
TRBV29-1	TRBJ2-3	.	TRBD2	TGCAGCGTTGGGAAGACGACTAGCGACACAGATACGCAGTATTTT	CSVGKTTSDTDTQYF
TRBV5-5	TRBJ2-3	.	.	TGTGCCAGCAGCCCGGGTGAGAGCACAGATACGCAGTATTTT	CASSPGESTDTQYF
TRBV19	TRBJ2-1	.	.	TGTGCCAGTATCCAAGGTAGCAGCTTTAGCTCCTACAATGAGCAGTTCTTC	CASIQGSSFSSYNEQFF
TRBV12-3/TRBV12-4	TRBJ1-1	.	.	TGTGCCAGCACCCCCGGAAGGGGCACTGAAGCTTTCTTT	CASTPGRGTEAFF
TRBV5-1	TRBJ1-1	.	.	TGCGCCAGCAGCTTGGCAGTGATGAACACTGAAGCTTTCTTT	CASSLAVMNTEAFF
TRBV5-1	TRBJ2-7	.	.	TGCGCCAGCAGCCCCTGGGGCAACGAGCAGTACTTC	CASSPWGNEQYF
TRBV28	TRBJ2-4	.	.	TGTGCCAGCAGTGGCAGGGGTCGGGCCAAAAACATTCAGTACTTC	CASSGRGRAKNIQYF
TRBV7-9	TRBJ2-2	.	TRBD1	TGTGCCAGCAGCGGCCGGGACAGGGCATCCTCGAACACCGGGGAGCTGTTTTTT	CASSGRDRASSNTGELFF
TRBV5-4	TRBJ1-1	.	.	TGTGCCAGCAGCGCTAGGAACACTGAAGCTTTCTTT	CASSARNTEAFF
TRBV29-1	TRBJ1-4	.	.	TGCAGCGTTGAAGGGGGCGGGGATAGCGACGAAAAACTGTTTTTT	CSVEGGGDSDEKLFF
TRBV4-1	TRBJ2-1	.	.	TGCGCCAGCAGCGACCCTCAGGCGTACAATGAGCAGTTCTTC	CASSDPQAYNEQFF
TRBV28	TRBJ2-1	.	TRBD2	TGTGCCAGCAGTTTCAGGGCTAGCGGGGGGGAAGAGCAGTTCTTC	CASSFRASGGEEQFF
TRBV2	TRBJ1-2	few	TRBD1	TGTGCCAGTGGACAGGCCCACTATGGCTACACCTTC	CASGQAHYGYTF
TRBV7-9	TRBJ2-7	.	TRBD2	TGTGCCAGCAGTTTAGATAGCGGGGGCCTATCCTACGAGCAGTACTTC	CASSLDSGGLSYEQYF
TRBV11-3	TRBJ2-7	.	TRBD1	TGTGCCAGCACTTCAAGACGGATATTGGACAGGGGCAGCTCCTACGAGCAGTACTTC	CASTSRRILDRGSSYEQYF
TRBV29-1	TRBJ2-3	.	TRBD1	TGCAGCACTCGGACAGGGGGAACAGATACGCAGTATTTT	CSTRTGGTDTQYF
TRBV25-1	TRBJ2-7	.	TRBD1	TGTGCCAGCAGTGAATCCGGGACAGTGAGGTACGAGCAGTACTTC	CASSESGTVRYEQYF
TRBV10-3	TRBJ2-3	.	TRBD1	TGTGCCATCAGTGATCATGAGTTCGGACAGGGCAAGAAAGGGGGTACGCAGTATTTT	CAISDHEFGQGKKGGTQYF
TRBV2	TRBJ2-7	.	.	TGTGCCAGCCAGGGGCCGTCCTACGAGCAGTACTTC	CASQGPSYEQYF
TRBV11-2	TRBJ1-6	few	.	TGTGCCAGCAGCTCCGACAGTAGCTCCTATAATTCACCCCTCCACTTT	CASSSDSSSYNSPLHF
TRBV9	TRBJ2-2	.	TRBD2	TGTGCCAGCAGCGCCGGGACTAGAGGGAACACCGGGGAGCTGTTTTTT	CASSAGTRGNTGELFF
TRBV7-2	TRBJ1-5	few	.	TGTGCCAGCAGAAGAACTAGCTATCAGCCCCAGCATTTT	CASRRTSYQPQHF
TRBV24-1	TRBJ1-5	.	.	TGTGCCACCGGGGGGGGCGGTCAGCCCCAGCATTTT	CATGGGGQPQHF
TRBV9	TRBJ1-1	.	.	TGTGCCAGCAGCGTAGCCACAACCACTGAAGCTTTCTTT	CASSVATTTEAFF
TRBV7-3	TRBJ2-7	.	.	TGTGCCAGCAGCCCTACCGGGACTCCTTTCTACGAGCAGTACTTC	CASSPTGTPFYEQYF
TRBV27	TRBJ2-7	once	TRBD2	TGTGCCAGCAATCCCGGGACTAGCGACCCAAGGGAGCAGTACTTC	CASNPGTSDPREQYF
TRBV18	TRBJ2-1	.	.	TGTGCCAGCTCACCACAAGTAGATGAGCAGTTCTTC	CASSPQVDEQFF
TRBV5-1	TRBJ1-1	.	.	TGCGCCAGCAGCGCGATTCCCGGGGACACTGAAGCTTTCTTT	CASSAIPGDTEAFF
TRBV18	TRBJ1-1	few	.	TGTGCCAGCTCACGACAACAGAACACTGAAGCTTTCTTT	CASSRQQNTEAFF
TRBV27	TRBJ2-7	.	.	TGTGCCAGCAGTTTATCCAAGGGGACACCTTCCTACGAGCAGTACTTC	CASSLSKGTPSYEQYF
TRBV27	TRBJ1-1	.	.	TGTGCCAGCAGTTTTTCACAGGATACTGAAGCTTTCTTT	CASSFSQDTEAFF
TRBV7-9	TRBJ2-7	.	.	TGTGCCAGCAGCTTCGGGACATACTACGAGCAGTACTTC	CASSFGTYYEQYF
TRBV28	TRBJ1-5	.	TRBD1	TGTGCCAGCTGCGACAGGGACAATCAGCCCCAGCATTTT	CASCDRDNQPQHF
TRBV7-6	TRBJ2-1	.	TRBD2	TGTGCCAGCAGCTTATCGGGCGGGACTAGTCTCCATGAGCAGTTCTTC	CASSLSGGTSLHEQFF
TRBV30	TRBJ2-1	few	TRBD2	TGTGCCTGGACTGCTAGCGGGGCCGACAATGAGCAGTTCTTC	CAWTASGADNEQFF
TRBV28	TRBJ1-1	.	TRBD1	TGTGCCAGCAGTCTCACAGGGGTTAACACTGAAGCTTTCTTT	CASSLTGVNTEAFF
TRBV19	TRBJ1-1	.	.	TGTGCCAGTAGTAGGAGAATGAACACTGAAGCTTTCTTT	CASSRRMNTEAFF
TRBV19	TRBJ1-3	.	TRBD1	TGTGCCAGTAGTATCCAGGGGGCTGGAAACACCATATATTTT	CASSIQGAGNTIYF
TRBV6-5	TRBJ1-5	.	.	TGTGCCAGCAGTTACTCGCAGGGTAGCCAGCCCCAGCATTTT	CASSYSQGSQPQHF
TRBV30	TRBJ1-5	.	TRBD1	TGTGCCTGGAGTTTTCGGGGACAGGGAAGCAATCAGCCCCAGCATTTT	CAWSFRGQGSNQPQHF
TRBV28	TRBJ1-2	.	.	TGTGCCAGCAGTTTAGAGATTAACTATGGCTACACCTTC	CASSLEINYGYTF
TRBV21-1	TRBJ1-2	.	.	TGTGCCAGCAGCAAAGCGGGACAGGGGGAAAGGTATGGCTACACCTTC	CASSKAGQGERYGYTF
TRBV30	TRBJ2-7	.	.	TGTGCCTGGAGTGTACTGGGGGCGAGTGAGCAGTACTTC	CAWSVLGASEQYF
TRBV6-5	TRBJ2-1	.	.	TGTGCCAGCACCGAGGGGGGGAGGGATGAGCAGTTCTTC	CASTEGGRDEQFF
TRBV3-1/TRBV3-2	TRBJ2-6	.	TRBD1	TGTGCCAGCAGCCCATTGACAGGGGGAGGCTCTGGGGCCAACGTCCTGACTTTC	CASSPLTGGGSGANVLTF